The present entry profiles one T cell receptor beta chain with its context. It lacks a known antigen. Base-call qualities are not available, and no considerably larger clone is one nucleotide away. A distance of 8 bases separates the germline ends of V and J, which lose 1 base and 3 bases respectively. Per the germline V gene (reference sequence), SGHNT is the CDR1 and YYREEE is the CDR2. The CDR3 spans 14 residues, from the cysteine through the phenylalanine. Only CDR3 DNA is held: 42 bases, read in frame from base 1. Using the deep immunoSEQ assay, TCR CDR3 regions were amplified from genomic DNA by multiplex PCR. For each cell subset, the extracted genomic DNA was distributed evenly across all wells of several immunoSEQ 96-well plates, and each plate served as one replicate. For sorted subsets, approximately 210 ng of genomic DNA, equivalent to around 29,000 T cell genomes, went into each replicate PCR. Purified libraries were measured with a Qubit 3.0 fluorometer, size-checked on a Bioanalyzer 2100, and measured again with the KAPA Library Quantification kit. Every immunoSEQ 96-well plate was sequenced on a separate single-read 150-cycle Illumina NextSeq 550 flow cell. In the paper's pipeline: Because the immunoSEQ output held only junctional sequences and lacked quality scores, the filtering could not match the filtering applied to full-length reads. To assign V/J genes and CDR3, sequences were annotated using PyIR, a Python wrapper for IgBLAST v1.9, with IMGT germline references. Reads were removed for weak V/J assignments (E-value above 1e-6), missing CDR3, stop codons, out-of-frame junctions, or ambiguous translated residues. V3J clonotypes were defined as sequences sharing the same inferred V gene, J gene, and CDR3 amino acid sequence. Percentage overlap between repertoires was computed as shared unique clonotypes divided by the size of the smaller repertoire. Three approaches were used to assess repertoire richness: RTK rarefaction, the Chao1 estimator, and Recon v2.1 estimates of unobserved clonotypes. OLGA was used to compute generation probabilities for all TCRbeta clonotypes that the gDNA method yielded from several donors. Entries here come from immuneACCESS through TCRdb and include only in-frame sequences with V and J called. Some clones fail to appear in such tables; in the studies checked, an unresolved V gene covers under half of the shortfall, and the cause of the remainder is unknown. V, J and clone size were drawn from that table, and D and trimming were deduced from the DNA. Here the sample has roughly 2.1 million clones; just over 90% occur a single time. The ten largest clones represent 1.5% to 2% of the sample.

The data originate from a study of shared clonotypes between healthy human individuals (TCRdb year 2020). Notes on the research overall: The cohort included a few men and a couple of women between 18 and 49 years of age. For each donor, CD4 naive and CD4 memory were each given three plates, CD8 naive was given two plates, and CD8 memory was given one plate. To estimate repertoire size and how much clonotypes are shared between individuals, the study performed deep sequencing of blood TCR repertoires from a few healthy adults. Different laboratories and diverse techniques were used to prepare libraries and sequence TCR repertoires, to increase sequencing depth and limit assay-specific biases. Between about 0.94 and 8.9 billion PBMCs per donor were obtained by leukapheresis. Overall study outcomes, separate from this receptor: Compared with non-shared clonotypes, the clonotypes found in all four sorted-subset donors had higher generation probabilities. Sharing across several donors was observed for approximately 5% of naive CD4, about 3.2% of naive CD8, 2.3% of memory CD4, and roughly 0.4% of memory CD8 clonotypes. Naive subsets generally had larger estimated clonotype richness than memory subsets. Because the study included a small number of donors, the genetic and exposure-history diversity represented was limited. Even with the large sequencing depth, rarefaction of the sorted-subset datasets indicated that sequencing was incomplete. Based on pairwise subsampling, the degree of clonotype sharing among donors was expected to be affected by sequencing depth. Only blood was sampled, and tissue TCR repertoires likely differ from those in blood.

CD8 naive samples were CD45RO-negative cells positively selected for CCR7, giving a CD45RA+CCR7+ population that excluded TemRA cells. Healthy HIV-negative adults with no recently reported acute infections or vaccinations were included as donors. All donors were Caucasian adults living in Nashville, Tennessee, USA. Blood was obtained by leukapheresis, after which PBMCs were separated by Ficoll-Histopaque density gradient centrifugation and cryopreserved in liquid nitrogen vapor phase. Purity and quantity of every magnetically sorted T cell population were checked by analytical flow cytometry. Genomic DNA was isolated from each sorted fraction and quantified by UV absorbance on a Nanodrop 2000c.

Sequenced sample: naive CD8+ T cells from PBMCs. The cell subset or site label corresponds to: CD45RA+CCR7+. The TCR sequence derives from a young man in good health. Some clones in this sample may be carry-over from other donors' samples. The chain is encoded by TRBV5-4 joined to TRBJ2-4; no confident D gene assignment can be made. The DNA is TGTGCCAGCAGCTTGATCGGTGTCAAAAACATTCAGTACTTC. Translated, it gives CASSLIGVKNIQYF.